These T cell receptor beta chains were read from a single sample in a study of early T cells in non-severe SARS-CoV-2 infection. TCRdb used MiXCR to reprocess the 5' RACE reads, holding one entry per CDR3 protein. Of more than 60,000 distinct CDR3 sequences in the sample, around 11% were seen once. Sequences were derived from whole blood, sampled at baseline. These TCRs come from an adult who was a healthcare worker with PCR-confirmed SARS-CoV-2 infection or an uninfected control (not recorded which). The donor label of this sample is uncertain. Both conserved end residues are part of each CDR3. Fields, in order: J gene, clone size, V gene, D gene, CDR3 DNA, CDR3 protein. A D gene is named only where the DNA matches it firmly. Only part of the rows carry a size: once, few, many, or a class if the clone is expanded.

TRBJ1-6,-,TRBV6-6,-,TGTGCCAGCAGTGTCGGGGTTATGAGCTCCTATAATTCACCCCTCCACTTT,CASSVGVMSSYNSPLHF
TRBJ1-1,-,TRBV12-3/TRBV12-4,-,TGTGCCAGCCGCCCCAGTGCAGGGAAAGCTTTCTTT,CASRPSAGKAFF
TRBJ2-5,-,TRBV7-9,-,TGTGCCAGCAGCCAAGCTCAAGAGACCCAGTACTTC,CASSQAQETQYF
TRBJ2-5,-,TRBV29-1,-,TGCAGCGGGGGGGCCTCGTGGGAGACCCAGTACTTC,CSGGASWETQYF
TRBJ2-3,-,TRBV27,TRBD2,TGTGCCAGCAGTTTATCGGGTCGGGGGGAGGCAGATACGCAGTATTTT,CASSLSGRGEADTQYF
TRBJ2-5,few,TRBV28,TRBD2,TGTGCCAGCAGTTTTAATCTAGCGGGGGGTAGGAAGACCCAGTACTTC,CASSFNLAGGRKTQYF
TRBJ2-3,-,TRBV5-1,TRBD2,TGCGCCAGCAGCTCCGGGACTAGCGGTTACACAGATACGCAGTATTTT,CASSSGTSGYTDTQYF
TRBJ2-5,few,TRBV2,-,TGTGCCAGCGACGGGCTGACACCAGCCTCCCAAGAGACCCAGTACTTC,CASDGLTPASQETQYF
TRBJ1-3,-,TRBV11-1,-,TGTGCCAGCAGCTCCGGAGGAGGACTCCTCAGCTCTGGAAACACCATATATTTT,CASSSGGGLLSSGNTIYF
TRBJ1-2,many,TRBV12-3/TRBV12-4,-,TGTGCCAGCGGCGCCACAAATAACTATGGCTACACCTTC,CASGATNNYGYTF
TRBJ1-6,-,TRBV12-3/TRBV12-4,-,TGTGCCAGCAGCGGGGTCGGGGGATATTCACCCCTCCACTTT,CASSGVGGYSPLHF
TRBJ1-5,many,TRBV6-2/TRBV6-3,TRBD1,TGTGCCAGCGGGAGGGACAGGGGACGGGGCCAGCATTTT,CASGRDRGRGQHF
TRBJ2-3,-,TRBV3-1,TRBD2,TGTGCCAGCAGCCAAGGACTAGCGGGGAACACAGATACGCAGTATTTT,CASSQGLAGNTDTQYF
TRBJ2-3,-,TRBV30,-,TGTGCCTGGAGCCTAGGGACAGATACGCAGTATTTT,CAWSLGTDTQYF
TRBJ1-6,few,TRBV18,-,TGTGCCAGCTCACCCGGACGCCGTAATTCACCCCTCCACTTT,CASSPGRRNSPLHF
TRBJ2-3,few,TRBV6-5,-,TGTGCCAGCAGTTACCGTGAAAGCACAGATACGCAGTATTTT,CASSYRESTDTQYF
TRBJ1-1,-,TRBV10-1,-,TGCGCCAGCCCAGGGGATCGGGACACTGAAGCTTTCTTT,CASPGDRDTEAFF
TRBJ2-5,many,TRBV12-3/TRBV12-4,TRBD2,TGTGCCAGCAGTTTATTGTCGGTACTAGCGGGGGCACCAATTCAAGAGACCCAGTACTTC,CASSLLSVLAGAPIQETQYF
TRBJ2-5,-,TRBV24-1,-,TGTGCCACCAGCCGGGACACCGAAGAGACCCAGTACTTC,CATSRDTEETQYF
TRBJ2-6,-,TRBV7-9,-,TGTGCCAGCAGCTCCGAGTTCTCTGGGGCCAACGTCCTGACTTTC,CASSSEFSGANVLTF
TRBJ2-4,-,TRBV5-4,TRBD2,TGTGCCAGCAGCTTGGCCGGGGGGGGAGGTAACATTCAGTACTTC,CASSLAGGGGNIQYF
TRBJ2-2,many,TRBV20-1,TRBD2,TGCAGTGCTAGACCGCAAACAGAGGGACTAGCGGAAAAATCCAACACCGGGGAGCTGTTTTTT,CSARPQTEGLAEKSNTGELFF
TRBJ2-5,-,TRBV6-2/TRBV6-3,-,TGTGCCAGCAGTTACTCCGGGCCAGAAGAGACCCAGTACTTC,CASSYSGPEETQYF
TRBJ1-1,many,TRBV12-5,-,TGTGCTAGTGGTGCCCTAGCCGGGAAGGGGGCTTTCTTT,CASGALAGKGAFF
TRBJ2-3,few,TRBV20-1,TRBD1,TGCAGTGCTGGAAAGGACAGGGAAGTGGATACGCAGTATTTT,CSAGKDREVDTQYF
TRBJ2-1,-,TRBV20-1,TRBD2,TGCAGTGCTAGAGATCTGCTGGCGGGGGGCGGGAGCTCCTACAATGAGCAGTTCTTC,CSARDLLAGGGSSYNEQFF
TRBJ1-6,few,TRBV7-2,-,TGTGCCAGCAGCCCATCAAAGGGGTCACCCCTCCACTTT,CASSPSKGSPLHF
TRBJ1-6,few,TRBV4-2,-,TGTGCCAGCAGCCAAGAGGTTAGGGATTCACCCCTCCACTTT,CASSQEVRDSPLHF
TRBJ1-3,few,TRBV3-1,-,TGTGCCAGCAGCCTCAGGGAAGCTGGAAACACCATATATTTT,CASSLREAGNTIYF
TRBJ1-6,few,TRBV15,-,TGTGCCACCAGCAGAGAAGGGGCAGGCCGCTCCTATAATTCACCCCTCCACTTT,CATSREGAGRSYNSPLHF
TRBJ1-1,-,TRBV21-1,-,TGTGCCAGCAGCAAATCCCAGGGGGACAGGGGGAACACTGAAGCTTTCTTT,CASSKSQGDRGNTEAFF
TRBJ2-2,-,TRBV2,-,TGTGCCAGCAGTGATCGAGGCTACGGGGAGCTGTTTTTT,CASSDRGYGELFF
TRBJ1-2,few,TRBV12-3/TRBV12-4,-,TGTGCCAGCAGGGATACCGCGGTTGGCTATGGCTACACCTTC,CASRDTAVGYGYTF
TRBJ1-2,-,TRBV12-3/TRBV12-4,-,TGTGCCAGCAGGGGCGGGGGTACCGACTATGGCTACACCTTC,CASRGGGTDYGYTF
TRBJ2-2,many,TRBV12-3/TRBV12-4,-,TGTGCCAGCAGTTTAGGATGGGGCACCGGGGAGCTGTTTTTT,CASSLGWGTGELFF
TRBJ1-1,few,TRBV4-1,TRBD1,TGCGCCAGCAGCCAAGATGGACAGGGGTCTGAAGCTTTCTTT,CASSQDGQGSEAFF
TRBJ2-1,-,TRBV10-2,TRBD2,TGCGCCAGCCGTCCTAGCGGGGGGGCCGGTGAGCAGTTCTTC,CASRPSGGAGEQFF
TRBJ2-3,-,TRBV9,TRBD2,TGTGCCAGCATCGTAGAAGCTAGCGGAGATACGCAGTATTTT,CASIVEASGDTQYF
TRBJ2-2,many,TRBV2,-,TGTGCCAGCACTCCGGGACCCGCGAACACCGGGGAGCTGTTTTTT,CASTPGPANTGELFF
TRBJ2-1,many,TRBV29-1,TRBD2,TGCAGCGTTGAGGCTTTGGCTAGCGGGGGGATCAATGAGCAGTTCTTC,CSVEALASGGINEQFF
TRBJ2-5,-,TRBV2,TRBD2,TGTGCCAGCACGGCGGGGGGGCGAGTGGAGACCCAGTACTTC,CASTAGGRVETQYF
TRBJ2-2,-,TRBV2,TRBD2,TGTGCCAGCAGGGGTGGGACTAGTCCAGGATTTTCCGGGGAGCTGTTTTTT,CASRGGTSPGFSGELFF
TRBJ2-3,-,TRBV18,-,TGTGCCAGCTCAGCACAGGGATATGCAGATACGCAGTATTTT,CASSAQGYADTQYF
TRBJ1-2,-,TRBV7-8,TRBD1,TGTGCCAGCAGCCTCACAGGGGACAGCTGGGGCTACACCTTC,CASSLTGDSWGYTF
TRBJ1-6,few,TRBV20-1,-,TGCAGTGCTAGGGACAGCACAAACTCACCCCTCCACTTT,CSARDSTNSPLHF
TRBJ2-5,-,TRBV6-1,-,TGTGCCAGCAGTGGAAGACTAGGGACTGGGGAGACCCAGTACTTC,CASSGRLGTGETQYF
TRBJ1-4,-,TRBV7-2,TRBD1,TGTGCCAGCAGCTCCGACAGGGGACATGAAAAACTGTTTTTT,CASSSDRGHEKLFF
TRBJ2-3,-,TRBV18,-,TGTGCCAGCTCACCCGCGACAGGATTCACAGATACGCAGTATTTT,CASSPATGFTDTQYF
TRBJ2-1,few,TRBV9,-,TGTGCCAGCAGCGTAGCCCTTGACACCCACAATGAGCAGTTCTTC,CASSVALDTHNEQFF